This T cell receptor beta chain was recovered during a study of cytomegalovirus exposure and HLA in healthy donors. Remarks on this clone: Its antigen remains unidentified.

Amplification used 60 Vbeta primers and 13 Jbeta primers. Profiled with immunoSEQ multiplex PCR; TCRdb holds only in-frame clones, not every one. The data hold roughly 90,000 clones, with 70% to 90% observed a single time. V was shortened by 5 bases and J by 5 bases, with 18 bases between the two germline ends. From germline, CDR1 is SGHVS and CDR2 FNYEAQ. The CDR3 consists of 15 residues. Overall study findings and caveats: With later analysis, a missense DCLRE1C variant became linked to TCR beta V- and J-gene trimming. Analyzed later, most CMV-associated TCR beta chains appeared HLA-restricted.

The sample was PBMCs. V and J are TRBV7-6 and TRBJ1-1; a possible D gene is TRBD1 (5 bases). This TCR derives from a man aged 18 to 30 in good health and CMV-seronegative. The CDR3 DNA sequence: TGTGCCAGCAGCCGGGCGGCAGGGCTGAGTACTGAAGCTTTCTTT. Protein sequence: CASSRAAGLSTEAFF.